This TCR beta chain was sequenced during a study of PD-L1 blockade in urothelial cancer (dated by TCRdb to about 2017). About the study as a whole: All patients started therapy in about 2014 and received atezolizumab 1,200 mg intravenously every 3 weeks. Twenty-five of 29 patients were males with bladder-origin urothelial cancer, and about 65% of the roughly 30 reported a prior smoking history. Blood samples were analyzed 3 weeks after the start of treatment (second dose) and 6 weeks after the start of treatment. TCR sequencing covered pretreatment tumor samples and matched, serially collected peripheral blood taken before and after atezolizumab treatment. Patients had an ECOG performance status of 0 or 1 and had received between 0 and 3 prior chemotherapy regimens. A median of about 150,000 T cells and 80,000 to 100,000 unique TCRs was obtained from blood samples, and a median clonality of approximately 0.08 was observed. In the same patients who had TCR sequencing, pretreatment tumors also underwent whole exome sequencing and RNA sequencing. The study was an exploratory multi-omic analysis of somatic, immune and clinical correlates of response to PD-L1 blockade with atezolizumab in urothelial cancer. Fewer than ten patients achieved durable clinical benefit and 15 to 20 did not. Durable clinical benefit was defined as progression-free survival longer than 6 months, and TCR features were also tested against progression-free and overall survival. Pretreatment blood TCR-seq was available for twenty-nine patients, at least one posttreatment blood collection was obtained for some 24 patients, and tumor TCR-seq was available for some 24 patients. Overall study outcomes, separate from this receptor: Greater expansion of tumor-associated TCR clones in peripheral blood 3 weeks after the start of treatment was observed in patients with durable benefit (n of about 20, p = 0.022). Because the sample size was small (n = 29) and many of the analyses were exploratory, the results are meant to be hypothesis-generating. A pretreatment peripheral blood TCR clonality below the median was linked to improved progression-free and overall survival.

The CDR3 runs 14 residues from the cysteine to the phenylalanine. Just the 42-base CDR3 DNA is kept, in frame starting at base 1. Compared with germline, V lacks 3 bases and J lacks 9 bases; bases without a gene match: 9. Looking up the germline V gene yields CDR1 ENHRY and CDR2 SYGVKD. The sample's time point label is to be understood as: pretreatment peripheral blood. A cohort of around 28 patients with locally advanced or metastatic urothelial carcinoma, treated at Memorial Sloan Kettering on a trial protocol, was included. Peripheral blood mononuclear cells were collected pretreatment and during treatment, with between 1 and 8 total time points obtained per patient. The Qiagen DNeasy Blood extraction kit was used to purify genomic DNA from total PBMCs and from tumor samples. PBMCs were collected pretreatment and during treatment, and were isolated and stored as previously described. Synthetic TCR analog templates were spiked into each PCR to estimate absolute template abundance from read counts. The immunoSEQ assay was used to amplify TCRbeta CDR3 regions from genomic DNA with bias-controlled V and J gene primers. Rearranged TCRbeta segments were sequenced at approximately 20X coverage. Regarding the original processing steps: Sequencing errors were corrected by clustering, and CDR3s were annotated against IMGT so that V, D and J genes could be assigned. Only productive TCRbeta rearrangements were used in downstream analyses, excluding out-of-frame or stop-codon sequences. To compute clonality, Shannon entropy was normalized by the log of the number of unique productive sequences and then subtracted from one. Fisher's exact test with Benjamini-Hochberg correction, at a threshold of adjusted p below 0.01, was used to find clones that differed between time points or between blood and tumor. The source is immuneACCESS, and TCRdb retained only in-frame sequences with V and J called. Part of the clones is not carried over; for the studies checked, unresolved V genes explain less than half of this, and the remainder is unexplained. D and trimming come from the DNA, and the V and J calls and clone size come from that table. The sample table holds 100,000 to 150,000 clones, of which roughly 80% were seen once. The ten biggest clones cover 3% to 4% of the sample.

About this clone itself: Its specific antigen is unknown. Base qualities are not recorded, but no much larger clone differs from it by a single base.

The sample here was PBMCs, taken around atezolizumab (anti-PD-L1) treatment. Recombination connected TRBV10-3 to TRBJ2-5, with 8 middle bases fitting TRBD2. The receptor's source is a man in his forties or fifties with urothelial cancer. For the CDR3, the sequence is CAISDAQREKSQYF. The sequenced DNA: TGTGCCATCAGTGATGCCCAGCGGGAGAAATCCCAGTACTTC.